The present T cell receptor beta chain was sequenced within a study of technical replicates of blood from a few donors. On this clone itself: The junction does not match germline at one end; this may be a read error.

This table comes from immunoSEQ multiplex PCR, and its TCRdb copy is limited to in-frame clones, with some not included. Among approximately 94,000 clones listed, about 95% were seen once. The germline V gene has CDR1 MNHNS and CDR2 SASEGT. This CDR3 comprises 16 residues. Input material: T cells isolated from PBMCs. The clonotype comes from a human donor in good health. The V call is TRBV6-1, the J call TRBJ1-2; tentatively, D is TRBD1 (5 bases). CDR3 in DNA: TGTGCCACCAGTGGAGGGAGCAGGGACGGGAGCTATGGCTACACCTTC. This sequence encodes CATSGGSRDGSYGYTF.